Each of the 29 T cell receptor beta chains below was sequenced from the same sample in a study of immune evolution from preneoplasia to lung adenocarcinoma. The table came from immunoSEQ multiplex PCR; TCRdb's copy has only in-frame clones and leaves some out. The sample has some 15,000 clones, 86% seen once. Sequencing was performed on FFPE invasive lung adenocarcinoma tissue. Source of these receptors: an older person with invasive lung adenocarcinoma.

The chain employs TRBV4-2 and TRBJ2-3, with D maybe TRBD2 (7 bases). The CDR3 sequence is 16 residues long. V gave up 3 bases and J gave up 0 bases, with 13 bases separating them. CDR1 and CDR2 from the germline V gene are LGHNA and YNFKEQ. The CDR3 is CASSQGASGSTDTQYF. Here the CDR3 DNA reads TGTGCCAGCAGCCAGGGGGCTAGCGGAAGCACAGATACGCAGTATTTT.

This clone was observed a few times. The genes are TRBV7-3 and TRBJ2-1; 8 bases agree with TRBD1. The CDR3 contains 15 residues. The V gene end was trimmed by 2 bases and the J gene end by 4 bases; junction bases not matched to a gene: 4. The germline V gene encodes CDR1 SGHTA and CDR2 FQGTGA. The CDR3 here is CASSLVQGAYNEQFF. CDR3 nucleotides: TGTGCCAGCAGCTTAGTCCAGGGGGCGTACAATGAGCAGTTCTTC. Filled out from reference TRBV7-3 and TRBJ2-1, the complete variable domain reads GAGVSQTPSNKVTEKGKYVELRCDPISGHTALYWYRQSLGQGPEFLIYFQGTGAADDSGLPNDRFFAVRPEGSVSTLKIQRTERGDSAVYLCASSLVQGAYNEQFFGPGTRLTVL.

CDR3 nucleotide sequence: TGTGCCAGCAGTTACTCGAGAGGGAGTACTGAAGCTTTCTTT. Its protein is CASSYSRGSTEAFF. V is TRBV6-5 and J is TRBJ1-1; D remains unclear. The CDR3 spans 14 residues. Germline CDR1 is MNHEY and CDR2 is SVGAGI. The germline V and J ends were trimmed by 0 bases and 5 bases, with 10 bases remaining between them.

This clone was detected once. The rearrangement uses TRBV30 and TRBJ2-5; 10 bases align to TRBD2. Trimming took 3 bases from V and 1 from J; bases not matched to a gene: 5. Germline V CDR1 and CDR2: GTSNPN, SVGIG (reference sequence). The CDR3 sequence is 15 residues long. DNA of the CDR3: TGTGCCTGGAGACGGACTAGCGGACTCCAAGAGACCCAGTACTTC. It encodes CAWRRTSGLQETQYF.

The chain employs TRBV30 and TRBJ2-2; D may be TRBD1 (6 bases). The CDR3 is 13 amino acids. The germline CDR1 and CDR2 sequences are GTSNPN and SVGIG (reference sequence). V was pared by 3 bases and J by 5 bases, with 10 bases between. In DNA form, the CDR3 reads TGTGCCTGGAGCCAAGACAGGACCGGGGAGCTGTTTTTT. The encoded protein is CAWSQDRTGELFF.

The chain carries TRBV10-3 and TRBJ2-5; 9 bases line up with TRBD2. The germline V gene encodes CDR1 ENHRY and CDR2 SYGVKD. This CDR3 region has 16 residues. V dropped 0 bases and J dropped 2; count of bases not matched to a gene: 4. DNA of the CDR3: TGTGCCATCAGTGAGTCGGGTAGCGGGAGACAAGAGACCCAGTACTTC. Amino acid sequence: CAISESGSGRQETQYF.

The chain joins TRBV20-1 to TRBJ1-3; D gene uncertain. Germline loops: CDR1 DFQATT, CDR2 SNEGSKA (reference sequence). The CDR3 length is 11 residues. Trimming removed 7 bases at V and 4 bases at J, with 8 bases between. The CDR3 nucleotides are TGCAGTGGGGCGCCGGGAAACACCATATATTTT. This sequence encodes CSGAPGNTIYF.

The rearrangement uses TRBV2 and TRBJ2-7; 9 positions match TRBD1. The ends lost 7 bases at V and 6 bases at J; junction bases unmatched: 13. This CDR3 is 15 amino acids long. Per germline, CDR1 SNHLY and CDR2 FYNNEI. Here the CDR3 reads CASKPIPGQGGEQYF. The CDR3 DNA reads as TGTGCCAGCAAACCTATTCCGGGACAGGGAGGCGAGCAGTACTTC.

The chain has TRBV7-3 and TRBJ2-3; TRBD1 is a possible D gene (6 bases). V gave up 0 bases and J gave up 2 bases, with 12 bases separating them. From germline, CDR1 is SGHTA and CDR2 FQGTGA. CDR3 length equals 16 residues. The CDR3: CASSLTRGTITDTQYF. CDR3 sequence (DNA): TGTGCCAGCAGCTTAACGAGGGGGACGATCACAGATACGCAGTATTTT.

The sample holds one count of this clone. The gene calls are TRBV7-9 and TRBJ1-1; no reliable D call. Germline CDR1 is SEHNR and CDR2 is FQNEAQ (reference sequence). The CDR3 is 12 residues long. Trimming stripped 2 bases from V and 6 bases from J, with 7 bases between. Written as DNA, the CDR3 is TGTGCCAGCAGCTTAAATTTTGCTGAAGCTTTCTTT. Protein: CASSLNFAEAFF.

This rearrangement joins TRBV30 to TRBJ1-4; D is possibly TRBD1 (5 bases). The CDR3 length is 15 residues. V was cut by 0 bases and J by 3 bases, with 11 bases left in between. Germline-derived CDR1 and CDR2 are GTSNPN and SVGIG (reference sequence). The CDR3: CAWSVLRGANEKLFF. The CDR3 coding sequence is TGTGCCTGGAGTGTACTAAGGGGTGCTAATGAAAAACTGTTTTTT. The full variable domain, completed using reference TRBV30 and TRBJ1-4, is SQTIHQWPATLVQPVGSPLSLECTVEGTSNPNLYWYRQAAGRGLQLLFYSVGIGQISSEVPQNLSASRPQDRQFILSSKKLLLSDSGFYLCAWSVLRGANEKLFFGSGTQLSVL.

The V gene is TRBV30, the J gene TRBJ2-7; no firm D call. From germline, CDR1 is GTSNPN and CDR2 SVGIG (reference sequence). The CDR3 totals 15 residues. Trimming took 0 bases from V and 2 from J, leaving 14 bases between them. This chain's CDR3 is CAWSVLGLGAYEQYF. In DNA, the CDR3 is TGTGCCTGGAGTGTATTGGGATTAGGAGCCTACGAGCAGTACTTC.

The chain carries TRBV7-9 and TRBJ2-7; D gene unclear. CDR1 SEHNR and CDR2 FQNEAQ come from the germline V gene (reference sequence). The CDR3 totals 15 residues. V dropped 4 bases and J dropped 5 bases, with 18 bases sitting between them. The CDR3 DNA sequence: TGTGCCAGCAGCTCGTATTCTAATATCCACAACGAGCAGTACTTC. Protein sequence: CASSSYSNIHNEQYF.

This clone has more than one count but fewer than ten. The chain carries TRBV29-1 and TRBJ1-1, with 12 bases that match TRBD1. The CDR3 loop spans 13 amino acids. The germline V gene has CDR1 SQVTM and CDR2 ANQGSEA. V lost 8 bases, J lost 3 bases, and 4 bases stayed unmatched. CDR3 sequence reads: CSSWDRGHTEAFF. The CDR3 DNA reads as TGCAGCTCGTGGGACAGGGGGCACACTGAAGCTTTCTTT.

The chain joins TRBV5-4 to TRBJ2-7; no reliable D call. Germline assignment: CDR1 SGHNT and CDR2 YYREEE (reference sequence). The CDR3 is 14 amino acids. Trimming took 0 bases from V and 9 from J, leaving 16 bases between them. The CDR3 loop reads CASSLAQVEARQYF. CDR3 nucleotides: TGTGCCAGCAGCTTGGCCCAGGTTGAAGCGCGGCAGTACTTC. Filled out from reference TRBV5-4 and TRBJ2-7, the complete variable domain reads ETGVTQSPTHLIKTRGQQVTLRCSSQSGHNTVSWYQQALGQGPQFIFQYYREEENGRGNFPPRFSGLQFPNYSSELNVNALELDDSALYLCASSLAQVEARQYFGPGTRLTVT.

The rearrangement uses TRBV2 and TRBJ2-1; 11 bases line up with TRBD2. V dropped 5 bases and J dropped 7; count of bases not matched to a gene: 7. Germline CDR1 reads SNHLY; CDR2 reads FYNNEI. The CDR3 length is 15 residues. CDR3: CASSQGLAGMNEQFF. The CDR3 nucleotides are TGTGCCAGCAGTCAAGGACTAGCGGGTATGAATGAGCAGTTCTTC.

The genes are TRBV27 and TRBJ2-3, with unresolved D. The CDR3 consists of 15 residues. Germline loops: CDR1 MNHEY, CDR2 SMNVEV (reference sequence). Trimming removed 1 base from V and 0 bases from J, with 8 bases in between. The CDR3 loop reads CASSLFSTSTDTQYF. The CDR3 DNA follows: TGTGCCAGCAGTTTATTTAGCACTAGCACAGATACGCAGTATTTT.

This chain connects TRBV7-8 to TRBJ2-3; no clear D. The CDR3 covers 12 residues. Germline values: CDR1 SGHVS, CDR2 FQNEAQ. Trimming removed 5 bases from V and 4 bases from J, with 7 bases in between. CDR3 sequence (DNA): TGTGCCAGCAGCCCCAGAGCAGATACGCAGTATTTT. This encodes CASSPRADTQYF.

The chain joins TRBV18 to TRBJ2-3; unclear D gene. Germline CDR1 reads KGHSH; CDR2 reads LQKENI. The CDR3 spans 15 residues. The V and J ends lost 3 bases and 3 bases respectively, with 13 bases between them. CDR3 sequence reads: CASSPNTLGTDTQYF. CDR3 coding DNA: TGTGCCAGCTCACCCAACACCTTGGGGACAGATACGCAGTATTTT.

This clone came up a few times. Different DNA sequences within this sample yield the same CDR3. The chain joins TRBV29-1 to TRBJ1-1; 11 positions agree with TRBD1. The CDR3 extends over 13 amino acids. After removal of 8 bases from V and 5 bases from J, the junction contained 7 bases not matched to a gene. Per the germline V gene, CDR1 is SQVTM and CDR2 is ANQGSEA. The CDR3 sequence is CSFGQGAKTEAFF. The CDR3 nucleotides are TGCAGCTTCGGACAGGGGGCAAAGACTGAAGCTTTCTTT.

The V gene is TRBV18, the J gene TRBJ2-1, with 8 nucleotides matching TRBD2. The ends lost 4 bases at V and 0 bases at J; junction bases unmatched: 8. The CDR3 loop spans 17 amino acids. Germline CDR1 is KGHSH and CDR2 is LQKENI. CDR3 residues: CASSLAGGRSSYNEQFF. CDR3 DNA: TGTGCCAGCTCACTTGCGGGAGGCCGCAGCTCCTACAATGAGCAGTTCTTC.

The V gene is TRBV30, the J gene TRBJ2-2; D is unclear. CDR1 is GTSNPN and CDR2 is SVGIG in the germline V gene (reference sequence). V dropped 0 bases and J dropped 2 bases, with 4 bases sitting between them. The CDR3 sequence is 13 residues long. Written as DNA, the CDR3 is TGTGCCTGGAGTGTACCCAACACCGGGGAGCTGTTTTTT. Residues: CAWSVPNTGELFF.

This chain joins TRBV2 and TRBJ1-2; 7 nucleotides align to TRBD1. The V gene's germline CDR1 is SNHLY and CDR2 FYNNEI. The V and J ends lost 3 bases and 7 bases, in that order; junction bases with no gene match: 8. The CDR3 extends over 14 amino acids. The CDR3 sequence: CASSEDVTGRGYTF. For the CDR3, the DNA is TGTGCCAGCAGTGAGGATGTGACAGGGCGTGGCTACACCTTC.

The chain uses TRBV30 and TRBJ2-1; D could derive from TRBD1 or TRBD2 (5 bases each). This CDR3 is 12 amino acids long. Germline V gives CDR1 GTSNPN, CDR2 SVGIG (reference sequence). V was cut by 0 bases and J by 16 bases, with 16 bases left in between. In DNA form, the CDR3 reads TGTGCCTGGAGTGTACTTTCCGGGGCCCAATTCTTC. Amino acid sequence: CAWSVLSGAQFF.

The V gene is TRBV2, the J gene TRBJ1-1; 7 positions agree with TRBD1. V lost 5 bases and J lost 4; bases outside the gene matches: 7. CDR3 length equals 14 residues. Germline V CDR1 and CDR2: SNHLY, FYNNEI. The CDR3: CASSLDRVSTEAFF. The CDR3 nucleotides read TGTGCCAGCAGTCTTGACAGGGTCAGCACTGAAGCTTTCTTT. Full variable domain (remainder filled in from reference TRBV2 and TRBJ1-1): EPEVTQTPSHQVTQMGQEVILRCVPISNHLYFYWYRQILGQKVEFLVSFYNNEISEKSEIFDDQFSVERPDGSNFTLKIRSTKLEDSAMYFCASSLDRVSTEAFFGQGTRLTVV.

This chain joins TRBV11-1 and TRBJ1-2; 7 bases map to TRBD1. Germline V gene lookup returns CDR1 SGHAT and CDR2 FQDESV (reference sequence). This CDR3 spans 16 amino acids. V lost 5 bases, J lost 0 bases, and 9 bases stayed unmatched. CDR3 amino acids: CASSPPGTGANYGYTF. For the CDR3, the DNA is TGTGCCAGCAGCCCCCCGGGAACAGGGGCTAACTATGGCTACACCTTC.

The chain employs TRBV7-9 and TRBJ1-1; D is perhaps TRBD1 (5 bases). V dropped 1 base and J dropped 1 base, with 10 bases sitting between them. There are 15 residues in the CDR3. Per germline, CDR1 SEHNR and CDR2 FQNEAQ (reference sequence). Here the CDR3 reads CASSLDLGTNTEAFF. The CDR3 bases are TGTGCCAGCAGCTTAGACCTGGGGACGAACACTGAAGCTTTCTTT.

The CDR3 region is CAISGGDRGGETQYF. The CDR3 DNA reads TGTGCCATCAGTGGGGGGGACAGGGGAGGAGAGACCCAGTACTTC. The gene calls are TRBV10-3 and TRBJ2-5, with TRBD1 matching over 10 bases. CDR1 is ENHRY, CDR2 SYGVKD, per germline. V shed 4 bases, J shed 4 bases, and the junction held 6 bases outside the gene matches. CDR3 length: 15 residues.

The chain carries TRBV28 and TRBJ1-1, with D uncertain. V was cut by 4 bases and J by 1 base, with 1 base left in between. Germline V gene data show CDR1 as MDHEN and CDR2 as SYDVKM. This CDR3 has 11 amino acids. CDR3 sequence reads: CASSSNTEAFF. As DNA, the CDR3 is TGTGCCAGCAGTTCGAACACTGAAGCTTTCTTT.